The TCR beta chain under discussion was sequenced for a study of regulatory T cells in long-lasting Graves disease. The study, taken as a whole, reports: Between persistent patients, roughly 2,600 public clonotypes were shared, exceeding the 800 to 1,000 shared between new patients.

This clonotype was detected only a few times. Its antigen is as yet unknown. Noted time point: newly diagnosed GD, antithyroid drugs for less than 3 months. Preparation of the TCR library used RNA extracted from PBMCs. The patients included were those that came from an endocrinology department in Xi'an, China. The CDR3 is 16 amino acids. Germline assignment: CDR1 SGDLS and CDR2 YYNGEE. V dropped 3 bases and J dropped 5; count of bases not matched to a gene: 7. Relying on iRepertoire HTBI primers and Arm-PCR of CDR3 regions, the team built TCR beta libraries. Source study methods: Segment identification across samples yielded 60 to 80 TRBV and more than twelve TRBJ segments. From the multiplex PCR reads, TCRdb called clonotypes with MiXCR, one entry per CDR3 protein. The V and J calls and clone size come from TCRdb's table, not from the authors' own analysis. The sample carries hundreds of thousands of distinct CDR3 sequences, about 16% recorded once.

This sample also belongs to another study, concerning T cells in Graves' hyperthyroidism and ophthalmopathy.

The rearrangement joins TRBV9 to TRBJ2-3; 12 bases line up with TRBD2. The sequences come from peripheral blood mononuclear cells (PBMCs), collected at new diagnosis, from a patient treated with antithyroid drugs. The sequence was collected from a man aged 18 to 30 with Graves disease. The CDR3 sequence: CASSASSGRALDTQYF. In nucleotides, the CDR3 is TGTGCCAGCAGCGCCTCTAGCGGGAGGGCCTTAGATACGCAGTATTTT.